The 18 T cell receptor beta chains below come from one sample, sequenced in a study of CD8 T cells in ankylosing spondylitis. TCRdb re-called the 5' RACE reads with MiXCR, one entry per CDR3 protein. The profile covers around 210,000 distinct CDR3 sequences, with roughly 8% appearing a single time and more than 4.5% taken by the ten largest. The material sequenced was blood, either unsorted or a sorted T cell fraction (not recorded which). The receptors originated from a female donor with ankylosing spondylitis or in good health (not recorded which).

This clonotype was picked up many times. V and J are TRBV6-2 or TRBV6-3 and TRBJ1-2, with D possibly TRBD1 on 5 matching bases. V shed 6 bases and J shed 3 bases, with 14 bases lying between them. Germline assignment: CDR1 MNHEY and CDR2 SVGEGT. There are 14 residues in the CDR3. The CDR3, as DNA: TGTGCCAGCAGCCACGGAGGGGATGACTATGGCTACACCTTC. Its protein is CASSHGGDDYGYTF.

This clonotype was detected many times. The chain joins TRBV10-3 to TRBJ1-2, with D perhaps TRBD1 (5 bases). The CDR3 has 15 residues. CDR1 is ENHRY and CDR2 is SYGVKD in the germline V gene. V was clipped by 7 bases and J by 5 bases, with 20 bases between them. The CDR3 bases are TGTGCCATCACCCCGGGTCCCAAAAGGGGTTATGGCTACACCTTC. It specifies CAITPGPKRGYGYTF.

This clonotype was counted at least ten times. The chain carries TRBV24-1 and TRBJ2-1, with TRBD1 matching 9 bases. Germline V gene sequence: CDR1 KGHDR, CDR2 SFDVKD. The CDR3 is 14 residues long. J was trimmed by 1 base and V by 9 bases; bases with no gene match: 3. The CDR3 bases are TGTGCCACCGCCGGGACAGGGTCCTACAATGAGCAGTTCTTC. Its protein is CATAGTGSYNEQFF.

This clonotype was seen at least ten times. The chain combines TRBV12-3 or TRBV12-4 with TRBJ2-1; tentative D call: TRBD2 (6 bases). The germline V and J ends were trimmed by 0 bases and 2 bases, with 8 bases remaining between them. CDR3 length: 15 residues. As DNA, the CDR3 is TGTGCCAGCAGTTTAGCGGGGGGAACCTACAATGAGCAGTTCTTC. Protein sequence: CASSLAGGTYNEQFF.

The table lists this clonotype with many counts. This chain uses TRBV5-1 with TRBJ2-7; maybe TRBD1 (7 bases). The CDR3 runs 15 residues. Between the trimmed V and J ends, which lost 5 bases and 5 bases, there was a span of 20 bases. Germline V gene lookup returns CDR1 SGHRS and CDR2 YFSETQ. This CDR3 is CASRRDRVEGNEQYF. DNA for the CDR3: TGCGCCAGCAGACGTGACAGGGTGGAGGGTAACGAGCAGTACTTC.

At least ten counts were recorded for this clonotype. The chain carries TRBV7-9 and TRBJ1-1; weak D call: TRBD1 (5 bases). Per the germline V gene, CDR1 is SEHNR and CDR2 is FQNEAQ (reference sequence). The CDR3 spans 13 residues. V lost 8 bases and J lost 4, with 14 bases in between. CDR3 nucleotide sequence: TGTGCCAGCGCCTTACCCGGGGCCACTGAAGCTTTCTTT. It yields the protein CASALPGATEAFF.

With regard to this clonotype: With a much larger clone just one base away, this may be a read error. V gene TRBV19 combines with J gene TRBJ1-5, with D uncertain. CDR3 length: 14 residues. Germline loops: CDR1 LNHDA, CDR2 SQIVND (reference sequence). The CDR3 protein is CVSSIRRGNQPQHF. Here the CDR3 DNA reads TGTGTCAGTAGTATACGTAGGGGCAATCAGCCCCAGCATTTT. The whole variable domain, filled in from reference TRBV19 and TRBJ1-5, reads DGGITQSPKYLFRKEGQNVTLSCEQNLNHDAMYWYRQDPGQGLRLIYYSQIVNDFQKGDIAEGYSVSREKKESFPLTVTSAQKNPTAFYLCVSSIRRGNQPQHFGDGTRLSIL.

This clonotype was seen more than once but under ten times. The CDR3 here is CASSQGAEAYEQYF. The CDR3 coding sequence is TGTGCCAGCAGCCAGGGAGCGGAAGCCTACGAGCAGTACTTC. The chain carries TRBV14 and TRBJ2-7; D is perhaps TRBD2 (5 bases). V lost 3 bases and J lost 2, with 11 bases in between. The CDR3 sequence is 14 residues long. From germline, CDR1 is SGHDN and CDR2 FVKESK.

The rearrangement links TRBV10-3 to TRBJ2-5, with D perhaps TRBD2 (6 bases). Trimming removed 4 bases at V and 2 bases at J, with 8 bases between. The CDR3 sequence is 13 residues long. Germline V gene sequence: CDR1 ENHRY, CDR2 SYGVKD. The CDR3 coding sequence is TGTGCCATCAGTGGCGGGGCGCAAGAGACCCAGTACTTC. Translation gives CAISGGAQETQYF.

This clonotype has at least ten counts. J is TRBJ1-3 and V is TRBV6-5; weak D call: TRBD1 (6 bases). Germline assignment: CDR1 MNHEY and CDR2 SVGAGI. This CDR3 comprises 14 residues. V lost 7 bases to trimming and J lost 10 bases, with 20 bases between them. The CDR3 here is CASTSRTVGGTIYF. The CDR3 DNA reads TGTGCCAGCACCTCTAGGACAGTCGGAGGTACCATATATTTT.

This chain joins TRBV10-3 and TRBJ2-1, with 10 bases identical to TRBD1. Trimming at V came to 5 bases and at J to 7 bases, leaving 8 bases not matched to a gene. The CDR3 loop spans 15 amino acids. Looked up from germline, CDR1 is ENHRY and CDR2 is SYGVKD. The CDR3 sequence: CAISQWDRGINEQFF. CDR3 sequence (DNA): TGTGCCATCAGTCAATGGGACAGGGGAATAAATGAGCAGTTCTTC.

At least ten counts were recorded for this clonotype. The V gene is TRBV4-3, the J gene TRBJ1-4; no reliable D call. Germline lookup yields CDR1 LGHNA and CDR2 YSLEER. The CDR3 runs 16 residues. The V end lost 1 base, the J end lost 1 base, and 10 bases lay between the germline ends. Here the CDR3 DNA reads TGCGCCAGCAGCCAAGTTGCAGACGTAACTAATGAAAAACTGTTTTTT. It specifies CASSQVADVTNEKLFF.

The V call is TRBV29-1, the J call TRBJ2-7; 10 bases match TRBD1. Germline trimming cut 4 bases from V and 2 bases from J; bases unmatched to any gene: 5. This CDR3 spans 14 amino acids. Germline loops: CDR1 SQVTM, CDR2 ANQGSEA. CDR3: CSVGTGGGTYEQYF. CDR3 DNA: TGCAGCGTTGGGACAGGGGGTGGCACCTACGAGCAGTACTTC.

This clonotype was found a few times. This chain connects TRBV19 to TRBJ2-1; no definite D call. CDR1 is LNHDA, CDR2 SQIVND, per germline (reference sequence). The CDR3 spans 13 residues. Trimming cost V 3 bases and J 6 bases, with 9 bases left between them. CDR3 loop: CASSIRRSNEQFF. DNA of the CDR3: TGTGCCAGTAGTATTAGGCGGAGCAATGAGCAGTTCTTC.

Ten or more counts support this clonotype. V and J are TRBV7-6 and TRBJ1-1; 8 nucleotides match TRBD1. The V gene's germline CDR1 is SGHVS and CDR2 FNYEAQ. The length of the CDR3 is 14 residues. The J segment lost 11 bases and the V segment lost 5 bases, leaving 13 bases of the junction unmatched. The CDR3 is CASSPIVEDRVAFF. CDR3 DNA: TGTGCCAGCAGCCCTATAGTGGAGGACAGGGTGGCTTTCTTT.

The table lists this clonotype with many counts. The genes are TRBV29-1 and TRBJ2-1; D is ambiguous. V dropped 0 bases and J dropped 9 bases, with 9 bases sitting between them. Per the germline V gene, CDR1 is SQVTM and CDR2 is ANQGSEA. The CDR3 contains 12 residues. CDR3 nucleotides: TGCAGCGTTGAAGACTCAGTATCTGAGCAGTTCTTC. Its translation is CSVEDSVSEQFF.

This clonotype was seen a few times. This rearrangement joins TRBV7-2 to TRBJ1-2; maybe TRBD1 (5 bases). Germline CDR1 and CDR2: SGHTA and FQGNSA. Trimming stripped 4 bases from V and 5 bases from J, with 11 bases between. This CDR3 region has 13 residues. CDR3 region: CASSSTGLYGYTF. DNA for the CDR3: TGTGCCAGCAGCTCCACGGGGCTTTATGGCTACACCTTC.

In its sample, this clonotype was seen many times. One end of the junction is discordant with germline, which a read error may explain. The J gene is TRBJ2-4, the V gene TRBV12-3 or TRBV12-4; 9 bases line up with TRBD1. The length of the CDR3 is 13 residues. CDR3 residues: CASSFSGQGSSSF. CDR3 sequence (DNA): TGTGCCAGCAGTTTTTCGGGACAGGGTAGCTCCAGCTTC.